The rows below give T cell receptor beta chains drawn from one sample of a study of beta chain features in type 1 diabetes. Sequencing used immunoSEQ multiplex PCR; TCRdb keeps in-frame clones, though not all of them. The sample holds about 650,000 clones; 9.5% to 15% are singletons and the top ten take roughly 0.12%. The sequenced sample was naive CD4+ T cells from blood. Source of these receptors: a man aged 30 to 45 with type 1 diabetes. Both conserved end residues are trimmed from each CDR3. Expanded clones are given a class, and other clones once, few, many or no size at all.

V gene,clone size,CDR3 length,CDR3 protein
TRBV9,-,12,ASSVGRANEKLF
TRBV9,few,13,ASSVAATPYNEQF
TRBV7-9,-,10,ASSQLNYGYT
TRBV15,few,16,ATSRDGGSSGVLETQY
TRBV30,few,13,AWTPRLTGKETQY
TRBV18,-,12,ASSPLEGPYGYT
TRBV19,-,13,ASKSTSSRNEKLF
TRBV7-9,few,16,ASPNPSGTSSGANVLT
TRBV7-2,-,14,ASSLAAPRGTGELF
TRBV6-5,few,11,ASGRVLGEKLF
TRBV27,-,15,ASSLLTSGALGETQY
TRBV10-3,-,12,AISNRGRGGEQF
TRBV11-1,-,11,ASTNPGKETQY
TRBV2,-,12,ASSQGSYNSPLH
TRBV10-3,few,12,AISGQGPGNTIY
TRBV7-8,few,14,ASRQSGTGQGGELF
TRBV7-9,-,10,ASSLVLQEQF
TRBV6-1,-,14,ASSELAGWRADTQY
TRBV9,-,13,ASSVGIQENTEAF
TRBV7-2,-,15,ASSLDILRAGTNEAF
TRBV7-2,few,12,ASSLDGEYNEQF
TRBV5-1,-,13,ASSYTGTSSYEQY
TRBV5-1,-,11,ASGGTGKYGYT
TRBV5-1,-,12,ASKRTGSNEKLF
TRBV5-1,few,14,ASSGSGGPNTGELF
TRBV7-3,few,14,ASSAVASGGLNEQF
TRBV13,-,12,ASSKGRANYGYT
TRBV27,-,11,ASRSQGDGGYT
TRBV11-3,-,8,ASGTDTQY
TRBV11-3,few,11,ASSLGGGDEQF
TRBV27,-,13,ASSLVPTDGFGYT
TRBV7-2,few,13,ASSFGGRNTDTQY
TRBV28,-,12,ASSPPIKLETQY
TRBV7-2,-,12,ASRTGTENEKLF
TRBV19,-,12,ASSSTGGADEQF
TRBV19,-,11,ASHTGGFYEQY
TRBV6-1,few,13,ASSSGQGNTGELF
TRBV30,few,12,AWSAGTGEHEQY
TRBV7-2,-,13,ASSLAETVGYGYT
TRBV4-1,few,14,ASSQDPKGAADTQY
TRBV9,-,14,ASSVMGGSSYNEQF
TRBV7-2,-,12,ASSSRFRGDEQY
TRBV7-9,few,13,ASSSGPLGSYGYT
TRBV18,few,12,ASSQRGSQETQY
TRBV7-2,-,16,ASSLARRRPGAKNIQY
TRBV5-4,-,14,ASSLLPGRARETQY
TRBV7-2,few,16,ASSSLRTTLAVQETQY
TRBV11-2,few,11,ASSMGQYNEQF
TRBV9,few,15,ASSVAVGTEGNTEAF
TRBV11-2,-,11,ASLLAGANVLT
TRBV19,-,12,ASAGGAGTYEQY